The 22 T cell receptor beta chains listed next were all sequenced from one sample in a study of blood T cells in healthy people across ages. The use of a sample-barcoded 5' primer and a J-beta primer mix characterized a second PCR of about 6 to 11 cycles. TCRdb called the 5' RACE reads again in MiXCR, with one record for every CDR3 protein. The data hold some 1.5 million distinct CDR3 sequences, with 35% to 45% observed a single time. Sequencing was carried out using blood. These TCRs come from a woman between 18 and 29 years old in good health.

The chain uses TRBV27 and TRBJ2-7; D is ambiguous. V lost 0 bases, J lost 7 bases, and 10 bases lay in between. Germline V gives CDR1 MNHEY, CDR2 SMNVEV (reference sequence). This CDR3 comprises 13 residues. In DNA form, the CDR3 reads TGTGCCAGCAGTTTATCGGTCAATAGGGAGCAGTACTTC. Protein sequence: CASSLSVNREQYF.

The gene calls are TRBV27 and TRBJ1-5; the D is unclear. Between the trimmed V and J ends, which lost 10 bases and 2 bases, there was a span of 18 bases. The V gene's germline CDR1 is MNHEY and CDR2 SMNVEV (reference sequence). There are 15 residues in the CDR3. The CDR3 reads CANSSGPKGNQPQHF. The CDR3 bases are TGTGCCAATTCTTCCGGACCCAAGGGCAATCAGCCCCAGCATTTT.

This clonotype has a handful of counts. V and J are TRBV20-1 and TRBJ2-5, with TRBD2 identical over 15 bases. With V trimmed by 0 bases and J by 5 bases, 10 bases remained unmatched. The CDR3 is 18 amino acids. The V gene's germline CDR1 is DFQATT and CDR2 SNEGSKA (reference sequence). The CDR3 DNA reads as TGCAGTGCTAGAGATTCAGGACTAGCGGGGGGGATTTACGAGACCCAGTACTTC. Its translation: CSARDSGLAGGIYETQYF.

This clonotype has more than one count but fewer than ten. V is TRBV10-3 and J is TRBJ2-5; possibly TRBD1 for D (6 bases). Deletions cut 2 bases from V and 11 bases from J, with 21 bases between. CDR3 length equals 15 residues. In germline, CDR1 is ENHRY, CDR2 SYGVKD. The chain's CDR3 is CAISELDRLYNEQYF. For the CDR3, the DNA is TGTGCCATCAGTGAGCTCGACAGGCTTTACAATGAGCAGTACTTC.

This clonotype showed up just once. Its ends do not fully match the called genes, so a read error is possible. The V and J genes are TRBV29-1 and TRBJ1-2, with D hard to call. The CDR3 extends over 13 amino acids. Germline V gene data show CDR1 as SQVTM and CDR2 as ANQGSEA. CDR3 protein: CSGERAANYGYTF. The CDR3 nucleotides are TGCAGCGGTGAAAGGGCCGCTAACTATGGCTACACCTTC.

The sample holds a few counts of this clonotype. The V and J genes are TRBV20-1 and TRBJ2-3, with D perhaps matching TRBD2 (7 bases). Germline CDR1 DFQATT, CDR2 SNEGSKA (reference sequence). The CDR3 covers 15 residues. Trimming stripped 1 base from V and 6 bases from J, with 17 bases between. The CDR3 loop reads CSARGGAGAPDTQYF. CDR3 nucleotides: TGCAGTGCTAGAGGGGGGGCGGGAGCACCGGATACGCAGTATTTT.

The chain joins TRBV24-1 to TRBJ1-5, with D perhaps TRBD1 (5 bases). CDR3 length equals 16 residues. Germline CDR1 and CDR2: KGHDR and SFDVKD. With 8 bases removed from V and 6 bases from J, the gap between germline ends came to 22 bases. The CDR3 nucleotides read TGTGCCACCAAGGGTGCAGGGTCAAGCTCAGGTCAGCCCCAGCATTTT. Translation: CATKGAGSSSGQPQHF.

V and J are TRBV4-1 and TRBJ1-2; D is ambiguous. V was cut by 2 bases and J by 8 bases, with 12 bases left in between. The germline gives CDR1 MGHRA, CDR2 YSYEKL. The CDR3 is 13 residues long. DNA of the CDR3: TGCGCCAGCAGCCAAAGATACACGGACGGCTACACCTTC. Its protein is CASSQRYTDGYTF.

This clonotype has more than one count but fewer than ten. The J gene is TRBJ1-6, the V gene TRBV2, with TRBD1 identical over 9 bases. This CDR3 region has 16 residues. Per the germline V gene, CDR1 is SNHLY and CDR2 is FYNNEI. V lost 2 bases and J lost 7; bases outside the gene matches: 6. The CDR3 protein is CASSESRGQGNSPLHF. Here the CDR3 DNA reads TGTGCCAGCAGTGAATCCCGTGGACAGGGGAATTCACCCCTCCACTTT.

This rearrangement joins TRBV6-5 to TRBJ1-1; D is undetermined. The CDR3 length is 13 residues. The germline V and J ends were trimmed by 1 base and 3 bases, with 6 bases remaining between them. Germline assignment: CDR1 MNHEY and CDR2 SVGAGI. Here the CDR3 reads CASSYWQDTEAFF. The DNA for the CDR3 is TGTGCCAGCAGTTACTGGCAGGACACTGAAGCTTTCTTT.

The gene calls are TRBV7-9 and TRBJ2-3; maybe TRBD2 (6 bases). The CDR3 consists of 15 residues. V was shortened by 1 base and J by 6 bases, with 14 bases between the two germline ends. Germline lookup yields CDR1 SEHNR and CDR2 FQNEAQ (reference sequence). The CDR3, as DNA: TGTGCCAGCAGCTTAGGATGGCGGGAAATTGATACGCAGTATTTT. Translating it yields CASSLGWREIDTQYF.

The gene calls are TRBV27 and TRBJ2-5, with TRBD2 as a possible D gene (6 bases). Germline-derived CDR1 and CDR2 are MNHEY and SMNVEV (reference sequence). Deletions cut 1 base from V and 5 bases from J, with 14 bases between. This CDR3 has 15 amino acids. As DNA, the CDR3 is TGTGCCAGCAGTTTATTTCGGGGGAGCGTCGAGACCCAGTACTTC. It translates to CASSLFRGSVETQYF.

The chain couples TRBV4-1 to TRBJ1-4; 7 nucleotides agree with TRBD1. This CDR3 is 17 amino acids long. Trimming cost V 3 bases and J 5 bases; bases outside gene matches: 12. From germline, CDR1 is MGHRA and CDR2 YSYEKL. CDR3 sequence reads: CASSQILLRGKNEKLFF. DNA for the CDR3: TGCGCCAGCAGCCAGATTCTACTCAGGGGGAAGAATGAAAAACTGTTTTTT.

This clonotype showed up many times. This chain joins TRBV20-1 and TRBJ2-4; 10 nucleotides align to TRBD2. The CDR3 runs 12 residues. The V gene's germline CDR1 is DFQATT and CDR2 SNEGSKA (reference sequence). Trimming removed 6 bases from V and 12 bases from J; junction bases left unmatched: 8. The CDR3 reads CSALAGGRSQYF. CDR3 in DNA: TGCAGTGCCTTAGCGGGAGGTCGTTCTCAGTACTTC.

Details on this clonotype: A much larger clone lies a single base off, so this may be a read error. The chain links TRBV3-1 to TRBJ2-3; no clear D. With 4 bases removed from V and 4 bases from J, the gap between germline ends came to 6 bases. Germline V gene lookup returns CDR1 LGHDT and CDR2 YNNKEL (reference sequence). This CDR3 spans 12 amino acids. This CDR3 reads CASSRNADTQYF. CDR3 sequence (DNA): TGTGCCAGCAGCCGAAACGCAGATACGCAGTATTTT.

Here the CDR3 reads CASTVTSGRTPYNEQYF. CDR3 sequence (DNA): TGTGCCAGCACCGTAACTAGCGGGAGGACGCCATACAATGAGCAGTACTTC. J is TRBJ2-7 and V is TRBV28; TRBD2 matches 12 bases. The V segment lost 7 bases and the J segment 7 bases; nucleotides outside the gene matches: 17. This CDR3 is built from 17 residues. Germline CDR1 and CDR2: MDHEN and SYDVKM.

Only a few counts were recorded for this clonotype. CDR3 DNA: TGTGCCAGCAAGAGGACCCCAAACTATGGCTACACCTTC. Translated: CASKRTPNYGYTF. The chain uses TRBV7-4 and TRBJ1-2; D is unresolved. The CDR3 loop spans 13 amino acids. With 7 bases removed from V and 2 bases from J, the gap between germline ends came to 11 bases. Germline CDR1 reads SGHVT; CDR2 reads SQSDAQ.

This clonotype was seen a few times. The chain is built from TRBV5-1 and TRBJ2-1; TRBD2 matches 10 bases. CDR1 SGHRS and CDR2 YFSETQ come from the germline V gene. The CDR3 sequence is 15 residues long. Trimming at V came to 1 base and at J to 7 bases, leaving 5 bases not matched to a gene. CDR3 residues: CASSLMIAGGNEQFF. CDR3 DNA: TGCGCCAGCAGCTTGATGATAGCGGGGGGAAATGAGCAGTTCTTC.

This clonotype was seen more than once but under ten times. This sequence joins TRBV5-1 and TRBJ1-2; maybe TRBD1 (5 bases). The CDR3 runs 15 residues. The germline V and J ends were trimmed by 3 bases and 2 bases, with 14 bases remaining between them. Looked up from germline, CDR1 is SGHRS and CDR2 is YFSETQ. The CDR3, as DNA: TGCGCCAGCAGCTCCGGGACCCTCCCCAACTATGGCTACACCTTC. Its translation is CASSSGTLPNYGYTF.

This chain joins TRBV7-8 and TRBJ2-1; D is uncertain. The closer fit of TRBJ2-7 to the DNA end suggests the J call may be wrong. Germline V gene data show CDR1 as SGHVS and CDR2 as FQNEAQ. CDR3 length: 13 residues. This chain's CDR3 is CASIAPSYNEQYF. The CDR3 DNA sequence: TGTGCCAGCATAGCCCCCTCCTACAATGAGCAGTACTTC.

The CDR3 region is CASTPRWDRVSQFF. As DNA, the CDR3 is TGTGCCAGCACTCCTCGATGGGACAGGGTTAGTCAGTTCTTC. The chain combines TRBV11-2 with TRBJ2-1; 9 bases are a match to TRBD1. The CDR3 runs to 14 residues. Germline values: CDR1 SGHAT, CDR2 FQNNGV. The trim removed 7 bases at V and 13 bases at J, leaving 14 bases unmatched.

The J gene is TRBJ1-6, the V gene TRBV27; no reliable D call. The CDR3 has 16 residues. CDR1 and CDR2 (germline): MNHEY, SMNVEV (reference sequence). Between the trimmed V and J ends, which lost 5 bases and 0 bases, there was a span of 11 bases. Here the CDR3 DNA reads TGTGCCAGCAGTCCATTGTGGGGCTCCTATAATTCACCCCTCCACTTT. This sequence encodes CASSPLWGSYNSPLHF.